These T cell receptor beta chains were read from a single sample in a study of blood T cell repertoires in COVID-19. Libraries were prepared by immunoSEQ multiplex PCR; TCRdb keeps only in-frame clonotypes and omits some of them. The sample holds about 240,000 clones; about 79% are singletons and the top ten take more than 8%. Sequencing was done on a sample of peripheral blood. Receptors originate from an elderly woman with acute or convalescent COVID-19. Both conserved end residues are part of each CDR3. Fields, in order: D gene, J gene, clone size, V gene, CDR3 DNA, CDR3 protein. D genes are given only for firm matches. Clone size is shown for a subset of rows, as once, few, many or a class of expanded clone.

TRBD1	TRBJ1-2	.	TRBV6-5	TGTGCCAGCAGTTACGATGGACAGGGGGTTACCTATGGCTACACCTTC	CASSYDGQGVTYGYTF
TRBD1	TRBJ2-2	.	TRBV29-1	TGCAGCGTTGGACAGGGGTACACCGGGGAGCTGTTTTTT	CSVGQGYTGELFF
.	TRBJ1-5	.	TRBV10-3	TGTGCCATCAGTTGGGACTTCAATCAGCCCCAGCATTTT	CAISWDFNQPQHF
.	TRBJ2-5	.	TRBV15	TGTGCCACCAGCAGGGCGGGTCAAGAGACCCAGTACTTC	CATSRAGQETQYF
.	TRBJ1-3	.	TRBV5-1	TGCGCCAGCAGCTTGGAAGGGGGATTTGGAAACACCATATATTTT	CASSLEGGFGNTIYF
.	TRBJ2-1	.	TRBV6-1	TGTGCCAGCAGTGACAGCTACAATGAGCAGTTCTTC	CASSDSYNEQFF
.	TRBJ2-7	.	TRBV5-1	TGCGCCAGCAGCCGGACGGCCGGGAAACACTACGAGCAGTACTTC	CASSRTAGKHYEQYF
.	TRBJ1-1	few	TRBV24-1	TGTGCCACCAGTGATTTTGCATCCAAGGAGGCTTTCTTT	CATSDFASKEAFF
TRBD1	TRBJ1-1	.	TRBV5-6	TGTGCCAGCAGCCTGGGGCCGGGACAGGGGTGGGACACTGAAGCTTTCTTT	CASSLGPGQGWDTEAFF
.	TRBJ1-2	.	TRBV10-3	TGTGCCATCAGTGAGTCTAGTTATGGCTACACCTTC	CAISESSYGYTF
TRBD2	TRBJ2-5	.	TRBV27	TGTGCCAGCAGTACCTGGGGACTAGCGGGGGACCAAGAGACCCAGTACTTC	CASSTWGLAGDQETQYF
.	TRBJ2-7	.	TRBV7-6	TGTGCCAGCAGCATGGGGGGCTCCTACGAGCAGTACTTC	CASSMGGSYEQYF
.	TRBJ2-1	few	TRBV3-1/TRBV3-2	TGTGCCAGCAGCCCCAGTTTGGCTGAGCAGTTCTTC	CASSPSLAEQFF
.	TRBJ2-5	once	TRBV11-3	TGTGCCAGCCGCATTTGGGGTCGGGGAGAGACCCAGTACTTC	CASRIWGRGETQYF
.	TRBJ1-2	.	TRBV28	TGTGCCAGCATCAGTTACTCCGCTCCAGGGCAAAAGGGATATGGCTACACCTTC	CASISYSAPGQKGYGYTF
TRBD1	TRBJ2-1	once	TRBV18	TGTGCCAGCTCACCTAGGGACAGGGATATGAATGAGCAGTTCTTC	CASSPRDRDMNEQFF
.	TRBJ1-2	.	TRBV19	TGTGCCGTCCGGAGCCCTACACCTAACTATGGCTACACCTTC	CAVRSPTPNYGYTF
.	TRBJ2-1	.	TRBV28	TGTGCCAGCAGTTTCCAGGGTGCCTACAATGAGCAGTTCTTC	CASSFQGAYNEQFF
.	TRBJ2-3	.	TRBV12-5	TGTGCTAGTGGAGCCCGAACAGATACGCAGTATTTT	CASGARTDTQYF
.	TRBJ2-4	.	TRBV27	TGTGCCAGCAGTTTTCCGGGGTCAAACATTCAGTACTTC	CASSFPGSNIQYF
.	TRBJ2-1	.	TRBV7-3	TGTGCCAGCAGCTTAGACCAGGGGCAGAAGCAGTTCTTC	CASSLDQGQKQFF
.	TRBJ2-2	.	TRBV5-5	TGTGCCAGCAGCTTGGGGGCCACCGGGGAGCTGTTTTTT	CASSLGATGELFF
TRBD1	TRBJ2-1	few	TRBV3-1/TRBV3-2	TGTGCCAGCAGCTTGACGGGACAGAAGAGCTCCTACAATGAGCAGTTCTTC	CASSLTGQKSSYNEQFF
.	TRBJ1-2	.	TRBV6-5	TGTGCCAGCAGTATCGGGACACAATACAATGGCTACACCTTC	CASSIGTQYNGYTF
TRBD1	TRBJ1-6	many	TRBV5-6	TGTGCCAGCAGCTCGCGAGAGACAGGGCTTCGAAATTCCTATTCACCCCTCCACTTT	CASSSRETGLRNSYSPLHF
.	TRBJ1-5	.	TRBV7-9	TGTGCCAGCAGCTTAGGGGGGGACGGGCTTCCCCAGCATTTT	CASSLGGDGLPQHF
.	TRBJ1-5	.	TRBV7-3	TGTGCCAGCAGCCCACCGCTTGACGGAGGCTCCCAGCCCCAGCATTTT	CASSPPLDGGSQPQHF
.	TRBJ1-1	.	TRBV15	TGTGCCACCAGCAGGGGGGGGTTGGGCACTGAAGCTTTCTTT	CATSRGGLGTEAFF
.	TRBJ1-4	few	TRBV7-9	TGTGCCAGCAGCCCCAGCGTTCCAACTAATGAAAAACTGTTTTTT	CASSPSVPTNEKLFF
TRBD1	TRBJ2-1	.	TRBV24-1	TGTGCCACCAGTGATGCCAGAGGGGGCGAGTACAATGAGCAGTTCTTC	CATSDARGGEYNEQFF
TRBD1	TRBJ1-5	.	TRBV3-1/TRBV3-2	TGTGCCAGCAGCCTAGGACAGGGGAATCAGCCCCAGCATTTT	CASSLGQGNQPQHF
TRBD1	TRBJ1-6	.	TRBV19	TGTGCCAGTACCGTCGGGACAGGGGAGAATTCACCCCTCCACTTT	CASTVGTGENSPLHF
.	TRBJ2-7	.	TRBV5-4	TGTGCCAGCAGCTTAGCTCTAGAATCGTACGAGCAGTACTTC	CASSLALESYEQYF
.	TRBJ2-6	few	TRBV15	TGTGCCACCAGCAGAGTGAGGTCTACTGGGGCCAACGTCCTGACTTTC	CATSRVRSTGANVLTF
.	TRBJ2-2	.	TRBV13	TGTGCCAGCAGCTATTTACGTTTGGGCCGCACCACCGGGGAGCTGTTTTTT	CASSYLRLGRTTGELFF
.	TRBJ1-4	.	TRBV5-6	TGTGCCAGCAGCTTGGGGACACGCGAAAAACTGTTTTTT	CASSLGTREKLFF
TRBD2	TRBJ2-1	.	TRBV5-1	TGCGCCAGCAGCCGCCCCGATCTAGCGGGGGGGCGTCCTGAGCAGTTCTTC	CASSRPDLAGGRPEQFF
.	TRBJ2-2	once	TRBV7-9	TGTGCCAGCAGAGCTAGCGTCACCGGGGAGCTGTTTTTT	CASRASVTGELFF
TRBD1	TRBJ2-1	.	TRBV5-1	TGCGCCAGCAGCTTTACCGGGACAGACCAAAATGAGCAGTTCTTC	CASSFTGTDQNEQFF
TRBD1	TRBJ1-2	.	TRBV29-1	TGCAGCGTCGCGCAGGGGGCTGGCTATGGCTACACCTTC	CSVAQGAGYGYTF
TRBD1	TRBJ1-5	.	TRBV28	TGTGCCAGTATCGGACAGGGGGCCCGATCATATCAGCCCCAGCATTTT	CASIGQGARSYQPQHF
.	TRBJ2-1	once	TRBV28	TGTGCCAGCAGTTTTACCTACAATGAGCAGTTCTTC	CASSFTYNEQFF
TRBD2	TRBJ2-5	once	TRBV7-9	TGTGCCAGCAGCTTGGCGGGGGGGCGGGAGACCCAGTACTTC	CASSLAGGRETQYF
.	TRBJ1-2	.	TRBV19	TGTGCCAGTAGTTTCTCCGACTGGGGCTACACCTTC	CASSFSDWGYTF
TRBD1	TRBJ1-2	.	TRBV7-2	TGTGCCAGCAGCTTACAACAGGGGCCTAACTATGGCTACACCTTC	CASSLQQGPNYGYTF
.	TRBJ2-5	.	TRBV5-1	TGCGCCAGCAGCTTTTACGGGCAAGAGACCCAGTACTTC	CASSFYGQETQYF
.	TRBJ1-1	.	TRBV2	TGTGCCAGCAGGAGGCAGGGGAGCACTGAAGCTTTCTTT	CASRRQGSTEAFF
.	TRBJ2-6	.	TRBV28	TGTGCCAGCAGTTCCCCGGACAGATTCGGGGCCAACGTCCTGACTTTC	CASSSPDRFGANVLTF
TRBD1	TRBJ1-6	.	TRBV3-1/TRBV3-2	TGTGCCAGCAGCCAAACTCCACCGGGACAGGGTAATTCACCCCTCCACTTT	CASSQTPPGQGNSPLHF
TRBD1	TRBJ2-7	.	TRBV9	TGTGCCAGCAGCGTAGGAGGGGGGACAGGGAAGGAAGAGCAGTACTTC	CASSVGGGTGKEEQYF
.	TRBJ1-5	.	TRBV15	TGTGCCACCAGCAGAGATTCGGCCACAGGGCAGCCCCAGCATTTT	CATSRDSATGQPQHF
TRBD1	TRBJ2-2	.	TRBV5-1	TGCGCCAGCAGCTTGGAGGGGGCGTGGACCGGGGAGCTGTTTTTT	CASSLEGAWTGELFF
TRBD1	TRBJ2-5	.	TRBV9	TGTGCCAGCAGCCCCTCGGGACAGGGGGTCCAAGAGACCCAGTACTTC	CASSPSGQGVQETQYF
TRBD1	TRBJ1-5	.	TRBV7-2	TGTGCCAGCAGCTCCGACCGGGACAGGCCTTTAATTAATCAGCCCCAGCATTTT	CASSSDRDRPLINQPQHF
TRBD1	TRBJ1-6	.	TRBV6-5	TGTGCCAGCGCGACAGGGAATTCACCCCTCCACTTT	CASATGNSPLHF
.	TRBJ2-5	.	TRBV19	TGTGCCAGTAGTATTCGCAGGGGAGAGACCCAGTACTTC	CASSIRRGETQYF
.	TRBJ1-6	.	TRBV7-9	TGTGCCAGCAGCCCTTCGAGAGGAAATAATTCACCCCTCCACTTT	CASSPSRGNNSPLHF
.	TRBJ2-1	.	TRBV5-1	TGCGCCAGCAGCTTTGAGGTAGCTTTGGGCAATGAGCAGTTCTTC	CASSFEVALGNEQFF